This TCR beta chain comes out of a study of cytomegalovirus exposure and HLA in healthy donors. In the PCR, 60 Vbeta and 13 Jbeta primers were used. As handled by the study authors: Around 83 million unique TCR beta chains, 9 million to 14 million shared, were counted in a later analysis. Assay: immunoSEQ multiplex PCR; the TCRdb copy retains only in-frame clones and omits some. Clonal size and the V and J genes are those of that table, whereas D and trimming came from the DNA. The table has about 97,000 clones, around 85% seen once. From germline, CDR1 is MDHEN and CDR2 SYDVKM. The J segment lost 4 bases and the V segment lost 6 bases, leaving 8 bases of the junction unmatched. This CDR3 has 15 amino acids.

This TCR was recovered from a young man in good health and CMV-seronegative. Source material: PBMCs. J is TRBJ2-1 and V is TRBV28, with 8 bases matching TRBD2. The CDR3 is CASSQSGGGYNEQFF. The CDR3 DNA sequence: TGTGCCAGCAGCCAAAGCGGGGGTGGATACAATGAGCAGTTCTTC.